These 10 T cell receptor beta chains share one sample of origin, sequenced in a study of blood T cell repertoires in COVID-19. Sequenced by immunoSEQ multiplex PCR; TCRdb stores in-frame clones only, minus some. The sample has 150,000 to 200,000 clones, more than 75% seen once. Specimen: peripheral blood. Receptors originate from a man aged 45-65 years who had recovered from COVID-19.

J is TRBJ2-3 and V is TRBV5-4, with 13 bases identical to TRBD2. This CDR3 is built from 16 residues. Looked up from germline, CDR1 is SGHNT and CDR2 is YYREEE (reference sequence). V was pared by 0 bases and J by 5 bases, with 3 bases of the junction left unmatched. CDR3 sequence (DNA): TGTGCCAGCAGCTTGGCGGGACTAGCGGGAATAGATACGCAGTATTTT. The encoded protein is CASSLAGLAGIDTQYF.

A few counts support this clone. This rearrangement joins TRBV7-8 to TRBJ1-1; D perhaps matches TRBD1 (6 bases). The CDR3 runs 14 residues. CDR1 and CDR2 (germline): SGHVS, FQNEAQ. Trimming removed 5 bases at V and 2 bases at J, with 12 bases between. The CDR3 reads CASSLTDSNTEAFF. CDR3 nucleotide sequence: TGTGCCAGCAGCCTAACGGACAGTAACACTGAAGCTTTCTTT. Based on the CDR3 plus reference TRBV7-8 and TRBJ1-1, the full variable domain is GAGVSQSPRYKVAKRGQDVALRCDPISGHVSLFWYQQALGQGPEFLTYFQNEAQLDKSGLPSDRFFAERPEGSVSTLKIQRTQQEDSAVYLCASSLTDSNTEAFFGQGTRLTVV.

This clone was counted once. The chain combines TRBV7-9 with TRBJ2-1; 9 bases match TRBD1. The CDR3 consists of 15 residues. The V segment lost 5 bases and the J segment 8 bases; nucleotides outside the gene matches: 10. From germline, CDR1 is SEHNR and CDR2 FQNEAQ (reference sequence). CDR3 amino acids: CASSNAGTGRDEQFF. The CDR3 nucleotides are TGTGCCAGCAGCAACGCCGGGACAGGGAGGGATGAGCAGTTCTTC.

The CDR3 nucleotides read TGTGCCATCAGTGAGTCGCCAGAGAACACCGGGGAGCTGTTTTTT. Residues: CAISESPENTGELFF. The chain joins TRBV10-3 to TRBJ2-2; D is unresolved. CDR1 is ENHRY and CDR2 is SYGVKD in the germline V gene. Trimming pared 0 bases from V and 1 base from J, leaving 6 bases between. This CDR3 region has 15 residues.

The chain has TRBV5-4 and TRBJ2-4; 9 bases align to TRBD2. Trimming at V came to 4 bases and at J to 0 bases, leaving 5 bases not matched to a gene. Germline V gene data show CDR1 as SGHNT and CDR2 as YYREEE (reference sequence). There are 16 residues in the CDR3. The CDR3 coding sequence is TGTGCCAGCAGCCTAGCGGGGATACTAGCCAAAAACATTCAGTACTTC. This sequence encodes CASSLAGILAKNIQYF.

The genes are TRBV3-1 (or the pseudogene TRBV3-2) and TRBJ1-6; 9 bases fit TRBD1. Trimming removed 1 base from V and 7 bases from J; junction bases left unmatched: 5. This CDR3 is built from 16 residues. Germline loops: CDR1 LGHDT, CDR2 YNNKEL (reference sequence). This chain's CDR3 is CASSQVQGQGNSPLHF. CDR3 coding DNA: TGTGCCAGCAGCCAAGTTCAAGGACAGGGGAATTCACCCCTCCACTTT.

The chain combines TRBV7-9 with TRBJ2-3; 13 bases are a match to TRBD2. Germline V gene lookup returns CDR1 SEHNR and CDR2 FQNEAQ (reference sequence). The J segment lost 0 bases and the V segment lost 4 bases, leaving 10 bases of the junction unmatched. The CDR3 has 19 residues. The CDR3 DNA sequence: TGTGCCAGCAGCTCCATCCGGACTAGCGGGGGACCTAGCACAGATACGCAGTATTTT. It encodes CASSSIRTSGGPSTDTQYF.

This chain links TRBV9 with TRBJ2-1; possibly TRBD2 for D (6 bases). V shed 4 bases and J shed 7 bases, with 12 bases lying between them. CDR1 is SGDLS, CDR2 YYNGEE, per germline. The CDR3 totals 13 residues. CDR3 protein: CASSPPAGNEQFF. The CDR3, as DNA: TGTGCCAGCAGCCCGCCAGCGGGTAATGAGCAGTTCTTC.

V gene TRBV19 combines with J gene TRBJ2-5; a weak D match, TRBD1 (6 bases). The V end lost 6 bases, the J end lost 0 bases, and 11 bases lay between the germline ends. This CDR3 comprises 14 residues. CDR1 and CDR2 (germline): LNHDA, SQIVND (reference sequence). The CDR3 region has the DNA TGTGCCAGTAGCTACGACAGGTACCAAGAGACCCAGTACTTC. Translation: CASSYDRYQETQYF.

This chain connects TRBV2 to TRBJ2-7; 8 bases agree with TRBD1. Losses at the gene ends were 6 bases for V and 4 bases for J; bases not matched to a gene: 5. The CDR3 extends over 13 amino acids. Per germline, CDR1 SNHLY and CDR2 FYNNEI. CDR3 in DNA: TGTGCCAGCAGCGGACAGGGCTTGTACGAGCAGTACTTC. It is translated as CASSGQGLYEQYF.